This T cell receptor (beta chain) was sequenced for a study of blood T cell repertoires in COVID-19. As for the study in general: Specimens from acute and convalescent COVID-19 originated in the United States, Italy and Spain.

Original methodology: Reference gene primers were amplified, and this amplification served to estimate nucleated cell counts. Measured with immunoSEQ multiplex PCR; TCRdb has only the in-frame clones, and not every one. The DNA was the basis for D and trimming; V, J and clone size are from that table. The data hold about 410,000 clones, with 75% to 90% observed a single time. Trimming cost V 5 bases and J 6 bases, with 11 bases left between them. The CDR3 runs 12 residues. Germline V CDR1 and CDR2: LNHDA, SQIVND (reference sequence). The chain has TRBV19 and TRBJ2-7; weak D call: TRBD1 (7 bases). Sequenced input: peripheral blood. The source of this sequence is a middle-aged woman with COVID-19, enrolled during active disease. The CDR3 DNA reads TGTGCCAGTAGTGACAGGGAGGCCGAGCAGTACTTC. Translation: CASSDREAEQYF.